Reported below is one T cell receptor beta chain. The antigen is undetermined. This record belongs to a study of T cell responses to AZD1222 COVID-19 vaccine. General study findings and limits: When two AZD1222 doses had been given, Spike-specific TCR breadth and depth rose. Females made up more of the donors, who were largely white British, and clonal diversity may have come out too low. Repertoire collection took place solely once the T cell response had peaked.

TCRdb's table, derived via immunoSEQ multiplex PCR, lists solely in-frame clones and lacks some. The data hold about 93,000 clones, with roughly 85% observed a single time. The V and J ends lost 5 bases and 2 bases respectively, with 13 bases between them. CDR3 size: 15 residues. Germline CDR1 reads MDHEN; CDR2 reads SYDVKM. The receptor was derived from an adult in good health. The sample here was peripheral blood, taken on day 0 of AZD1222 vaccination. The rearrangement uses TRBV28 and TRBJ2-1, with D uncertain. CDR3 sequence: CASSPPSSPYNEQFF. The CDR3 DNA follows: TGTGCCAGCAGTCCCCCCAGTTCTCCCTACAATGAGCAGTTCTTC. Full variable domain (rest looked up from reference TRBV28 and TRBJ2-1): DVKVTQSSRYLVKRTGEKVFLECVQDMDHENMFWYRQDPGLGLRLIYFSYDVKMKEKGDIPEGYSVSREKKERFSLILESASTNQTSMYLCASSPPSSPYNEQFFGPGTRLTVL.